The clone carrying this T cell receptor (beta chain) was recorded a few times. The sample is drawn from a study of T cell repertoires in cytomegalovirus infection. Germline CDR1 is SGHTA and CDR2 is FQGNSA. V lost 5 bases to trimming and J lost 6 bases; unmatched junction nucleotides: 7. This CDR3 is built from 14 residues. TCRdb fed the reads into MiXCR, producing one record per CDR3 protein. The sample has around 740,000 distinct CDR3 sequences, under 40% seen once. The sequenced sample consisted of PBMCs. The chain recombines TRBV7-2 with TRBJ2-7; 10 bases are shared with TRBD1. This receptor was taken from a human donor in good health (CMV status not recorded). Some clones in this sample may be carry-over from other donors' samples. The CDR3 DNA follows: TGTGCCAGCAGCCGACTGGGACAGGGGCGCGAGCAGTACTTC. Protein product: CASSRLGQGREQYF.